This T cell receptor beta chain was obtained from a study of T cell repertoires in cytomegalovirus infection. V shed 7 bases and J 2 bases; nucleotides not matched to a gene: 5. CDR3 size: 14 residues. Per the germline V gene, CDR1 is SGHAT and CDR2 is FQNNGV. This clonotype was observed a few times. Its antigen is still unknown. Study findings and constraints: HLA-C-restricted CMV clonotypes gave the most frequent clonotype in two of eight donors.

TCRdb ran MiXCR on the reads and lists one entry per CDR3 protein. The profile shows about 260,000 distinct CDR3 sequences, approximately 14% of them singletons. This sequence was found in a human donor in good health (CMV status not recorded). Some clones in this sample may be carry-over from other donors' samples. The V gene is TRBV11-2, the J gene TRBJ2-1; 7 positions agree with TRBD2. Sequenced: PBMCs. CDR3 bases: TGTGCCAGCAATTTGGCGGGGGCCTACAATGAGCAGTTCTTC. Residues: CASNLAGAYNEQFF.